These 19 T cell receptor beta chains originate from one sample sequenced in a study of T cells in localized non-small cell lung cancer. The assay was immunoSEQ multiplex PCR, and TCRdb's table has in-frame clones only and misses some. The profile covers 70,000 or so clones, with approximately 88% appearing a single time and 1.3% taken by the ten largest. Source: peripheral blood, taken before any cancer treatment. The source of these receptors is a female donor aged 60 or older with stage I lung adenocarcinoma.

In this sample, this clone turned up once. The chain uses TRBV7-2 and TRBJ2-7, with 7 bases lining up with TRBD2. V trimming: 3 bases; J trimming: 0 bases; junction bases outside the gene matches: 5. CDR1 and CDR2 (germline): SGHTA, FQGNSA. The CDR3 sequence is 15 residues long. Written as DNA, the CDR3 is TGTGCCAGCAGCTTGAGCGGGGTCCTCTCCTACGAGCAGTACTTC. Translation gives CASSLSGVLSYEQYF.

The CDR3 DNA reads TGCAGCGTTGAAGATCTTTCGGGGGTCGGGTTCTTT. Translated, it gives CSVEDLSGVGFF. The chain links TRBV29-1 to TRBJ1-1, with D maybe TRBD1 (5 bases). V was trimmed by 0 bases and J by 14 bases, leaving 16 bases between them. This CDR3 spans 12 amino acids. CDR1 is SQVTM, CDR2 ANQGSEA, per germline.

The gene calls are TRBV19 and TRBJ1-1; 9 nucleotides match TRBD1. J gave up 0 bases and V 7 bases, and 6 bases lay outside the gene matches. CDR1 is LNHDA and CDR2 is SQIVND in the germline V gene (reference sequence). The CDR3 is made up of 15 amino acids. The DNA of the CDR3 is TGTGCCAGTACTAGCTGGACAGGGGTGAACACTGAAGCTTTCTTT. It codes for CASTSWTGVNTEAFF.

CDR3 nucleotide sequence: TGCGCCAGCAGCCAAGAGGGGATCGGCTACACCTTC. This codes for CASSQEGIGYTF. The V call is TRBV4-1, the J call TRBJ1-2, with D unclear. The germline gives CDR1 MGHRA, CDR2 YSYEKL. The V and J ends lost 0 bases and 8 bases respectively, with 7 bases between them. The CDR3 length is 12 residues.

CDR3 DNA: TGTGCCATACAGGGTACCAATCAGCCCCAGCATTTT. It specifies CAIQGTNQPQHF. The genes are TRBV10-3 and TRBJ1-5, with D possibly being TRBD1 (6 bases). Germline V gene data show CDR1 as ENHRY and CDR2 as SYGVKD. The CDR3 contains 12 residues. The germline V and J ends were trimmed by 9 bases and 3 bases, with 9 bases remaining between them.

The V and J genes are TRBV5-1 and TRBJ1-1; D is possibly TRBD1 (5 bases). The CDR3 is 14 amino acids. Germline V gives CDR1 SGHRS, CDR2 YFSETQ. The V end was cut by 4 bases, the J end by 6 bases, with 16 bases between. CDR3: CASSPLGTGAEAFF. Written as DNA, the CDR3 is TGCGCCAGCAGCCCCCTGGGGACCGGAGCTGAAGCTTTCTTT.

The V call is TRBV6-6, the J call TRBJ1-2; D gene ambiguous. CDR1 and CDR2 (germline): MNHNY, SVGAGI (reference sequence). V lost 0 bases to trimming and J lost 8 bases, with 4 bases between them. The CDR3 length is 11 residues. The CDR3 region has the DNA TGTGCCAGCAGTTACTCTACCGGCTACACCTTC. Translation: CASSYSTGYTF.

The chain recombines TRBV6-5 with TRBJ1-2; D gene unclear. The CDR3 covers 13 residues. The V gene's germline CDR1 is MNHEY and CDR2 SVGAGI. V was shortened by 6 bases and J by 4 bases, with 12 bases between the two germline ends. CDR3 DNA: TGTGCCAGCAGATTTGGAAGAACCTATGGCTACACCTTC. Translation gives CASRFGRTYGYTF.

J is TRBJ2-2 and V is TRBV18; D tentatively fits TRBD1 or TRBD2 (6 bases each). The V gene's germline CDR1 is KGHSH and CDR2 LQKENI. This CDR3 region has 16 residues. Trimming took 6 bases from V and 1 from J, leaving 15 bases between them. CDR3 nucleotides: TGTGCCAGCTCCCCCAAGGGGGGACTGAACACCGGGGAGCTGTTTTTT. Translated: CASSPKGGLNTGELFF.

This clone was seen only a few times. This sequence joins TRBV7-9 and TRBJ1-2; 8 bases align to TRBD1. CDR1 and CDR2 from the germline V gene are SEHNR and FQNEAQ (reference sequence). The CDR3 is 15 residues long. V dropped 2 bases and J dropped 7; count of bases not matched to a gene: 9. The CDR3 sequence: CASSLQQGGRSGYTF. For the CDR3, the DNA is TGTGCCAGCAGCTTACAACAGGGGGGAAGGTCTGGCTACACCTTC.

The V call is TRBV7-9, the J call TRBJ1-6, with 8 bases fitting TRBD1. This CDR3 is built from 13 residues. Trimming at V came to 7 bases and at J to 7 bases, leaving 3 bases not matched to a gene. The germline V gene encodes CDR1 SEHNR and CDR2 FQNEAQ (reference sequence). The DNA for the CDR3 is TGTGCCAGCACCCGGACAGGGAATTCACCCCTCCACTTT. Translated, it gives CASTRTGNSPLHF.

This chain links TRBV18 with TRBJ2-1; the D is unclear. This CDR3 contains 12 residues. CDR1 is KGHSH and CDR2 is LQKENI in the germline V gene. The V gene lost 1 base and the J gene lost 6 bases, with 4 bases spanning the gap. The CDR3, as DNA: TGTGCCAGCTCACCACAAAGCAATGAGCAGTTCTTC. Amino acid sequence: CASSPQSNEQFF.

The CDR3 DNA sequence: TGTGCCAGCAGTGGGACAGGGGGCGACCTCTCTGGGGCCAACGTCCTGACTTTC. Protein sequence: CASSGTGGDLSGANVLTF. V and J are TRBV28 and TRBJ2-6; 12 bases align to TRBD1. The junction had 5 bases not matched to a gene; V was cut back by 5 bases and J by 0 bases. This CDR3 is 18 amino acids long. The V gene's germline CDR1 is MDHEN and CDR2 SYDVKM.

CDR3 DNA: TGTGCCAGCAGCTTGGGGGCGGGGGCCGAGGGGAAACTGTTTTTT. Translated, it gives CASSLGAGAEGKLFF. The chain joins TRBV5-8 to TRBJ1-4; tentative D call: TRBD1 (6 bases). The CDR3 is 15 residues long. Trimming took off 0 bases at V and 11 bases at J, with 17 bases between the two ends. Germline assignment: CDR1 SGHTS and CDR2 YDEGEE.

The chain is built from TRBV18 and TRBJ1-5, with D tentatively TRBD1 (5 bases). This CDR3 is built from 16 residues. Trimming shortened V by 3 bases and J by 6 bases, and 18 bases separated the two germline ends. The germline V gene encodes CDR1 KGHSH and CDR2 LQKENI. CDR3 sequence: CASSPGSLTGGQPQHF. DNA of the CDR3: TGTGCCAGCTCACCGGGGAGCCTTACAGGAGGTCAGCCCCAGCATTTT.

This clone has a handful of counts. The chain combines TRBV5-1 with TRBJ1-1; 11 positions agree with TRBD1. This CDR3 contains 15 residues. Per the germline V gene, CDR1 is SGHRS and CDR2 is YFSETQ. The J segment lost 2 bases and the V segment lost 4 bases, leaving 4 bases of the junction unmatched. The CDR3 protein is CASSAGQGVNTEAFF. The CDR3 DNA follows: TGCGCCAGCAGCGCGGGACAGGGGGTAAACACTGAAGCTTTCTTT. The variable domain in full, completed from reference TRBV5-1 and TRBJ1-1, reads KAGVTQTPRYLIKTRGQQVTLSCSPISGHRSVSWYQQTPGQGLQFLFEYFSETQRNKGNFPGRFSGRQFSNSRSEMNVSTLELGDSALYLCASSAGQGVNTEAFFGQGTRLTVV.

The chain employs TRBV6-5 and TRBJ1-1; 7 bases are a match to TRBD1. The CDR3 covers 13 residues. CDR1 MNHEY and CDR2 SVGAGI come from the germline V gene. The J segment lost 4 bases and the V segment lost 5 bases, leaving 4 bases of the junction unmatched. CDR3 coding DNA: TGTGCCAGCAGTCCAGGGGGGGGCACTGAAGCTTTCTTT. Amino acid sequence: CASSPGGGTEAFF.

This clone was seen just once. The chain is built from TRBV15 and TRBJ2-3; D gene uncertain. V was trimmed by 1 base and J by 4 bases, leaving 9 bases between them. The CDR3 is 14 residues long. The germline CDR1 and CDR2 sequences are LNHNV and YYDKDF (reference sequence). This CDR3 reads CATSRVSGADTQYF. The DNA of the CDR3 is TGTGCCACCAGCAGAGTTTCTGGGGCAGATACGCAGTATTTT.

This clone was seen a few times. The rearrangement links TRBV13 to TRBJ2-4; D not resolved. V lost 6 bases to trimming and J lost 0 bases, with 12 bases between them. In germline, CDR1 is PRHDT, CDR2 FYEKMQ (reference sequence). This CDR3 spans 15 amino acids. DNA of the CDR3: TGTGCCAGCAGACCGGCCCTACTAGCCAAAAACATTCAGTACTTC. Protein sequence: CASRPALLAKNIQYF.